Presented here are 10 T cell receptor beta chains from one specimen sequenced in a study of metastatic and nonmetastatic thyroid tumors. TCRdb re-analyzed the PCR reads using MiXCR. The repertoire consists of roughly 42,000 clones, with approximately 17% occurring once and the leading ten covering roughly an eighth. Thyroid surgery was performed in patients who had received no treatment beforehand. The sample consisted of tumor tissue. These receptors came from a female donor with papillary thyroid cancer or a benign thyroid nodule (not recorded which). Some clones in this sample may be carry-over from other donors' samples.

This chain links TRBV27 with TRBJ1-1; 9 bases fit TRBD1. The germline V gene has CDR1 MNHEY and CDR2 SMNVEV (reference sequence). The CDR3 spans 16 residues. After removal of 4 bases from V and 2 bases from J, the junction contained 8 bases not matched to a gene. CDR3 protein: CASSSDRGGSNTEAFF. CDR3 sequence (DNA): TGTGCCAGCAGTTCCGACAGGGGGGGGAGTAACACTGAAGCTTTCTTT.

The chain combines TRBV2 with TRBJ1-1; the D is unclear. The V end was cut by 8 bases, the J end by 0 bases, with 10 bases between. The length of the CDR3 is 13 residues. The germline V gene has CDR1 SNHLY and CDR2 FYNNEI. CDR3 sequence: CASCNPLNTEAFF. CDR3 nucleotides: TGTGCCAGCTGTAATCCGCTGAACACTGAAGCTTTCTTT.

This clone came up a few times. A much larger clone is a single base away; this may be a read error. The CDR3, as DNA: TGTGCCAGCATGAAGATACTAGCGGGCACCGGGGAGCTGTTTTTT. This sequence encodes CASMKILAGTGELFF. J is TRBJ2-2 and V is TRBV2, with TRBD2 matching 9 bases. This CDR3 is built from 15 residues. CDR1 is SNHLY and CDR2 is FYNNEI in the germline V gene. After removal of 7 bases from V and 4 bases from J, the junction contained 7 bases not matched to a gene. The complete variable domain, with remaining parts taken from reference TRBV2 and TRBJ2-2, reads EPEVTQTPSHQVTQMGQEVILRCVPISNHLYFYWYRQILGQKVEFLVSFYNNEISEKSEIFDDQFSVERPDGSNFTLKIRSTKLEDSAMYFCASMKILAGTGELFFGEGSRLTVL.

This clone was counted a few times. The V call is TRBV12-5, the J call TRBJ2-1; 9 bases line up with TRBD2. There are 18 residues in the CDR3. The ends lost 2 bases at V and 0 bases at J; junction bases unmatched: 8. Looked up from germline, CDR1 is LGHNT and CDR2 is FRNRAP. The CDR3 loop is CASGLPIAGERSYNEQFF. CDR3 bases: TGTGCTAGTGGTTTGCCAATAGCGGGAGAGCGCTCCTACAATGAGCAGTTCTTC.

This clone has at least ten counts. This sequence joins TRBV20-1 and TRBJ2-4, with D tentatively TRBD1 or TRBD2 (5 bases each). V lost 6 bases and J lost 8, with 14 bases in between. The CDR3 extends over 12 amino acids. CDR1 is DFQATT, CDR2 SNEGSKA, per germline (reference sequence). As DNA, the CDR3 is TGCAGTGCCCCGAGGGGCGAGTACATTCAGTACTTC. Protein: CSAPRGEYIQYF.

Details on this clone: A read error may be the cause here, since a much bigger clone is one base away. The same CDR3 is also encoded by other DNA sequences in this sample. This rearrangement joins TRBV4-1 to TRBJ1-6, with D perhaps matching TRBD1 (5 bases). Trimming shortened V by 0 bases and J by 9 bases, and 12 bases separated the two germline ends. CDR3 size: 15 residues. Germline V gene lookup returns CDR1 MGHRA and CDR2 YSYEKL. This CDR3 reads CASSQEGDAGSPLHF. CDR3 nucleotides: TGCGCCAGCAGCCAAGAGGGGGACGCAGGTTCACCCCTCCACTTT.

This clone came up a few times. A much larger clone lies one base from this, so it may be a read error. Other DNA sequences in this specimen translate into the identical CDR3. This rearrangement joins TRBV7-7 to TRBJ2-5; possible D gene TRBD2, 5 bases. CDR1 and CDR2 from the germline V gene are SSHAT and FNYEAQ (reference sequence). The CDR3 totals 15 residues. The CDR3 is CASSLSGGTQETRYF. As DNA, the CDR3 is TGTGCTAGCAGCTTGTCCGGAGGTACCCAAGAGACCCGGTACTTC.

A word on this clone: One junction end disagrees with the germline gene, perhaps due to a read error. V gene TRBV28 combines with J gene TRBJ2-7; D call uncertain. From germline, CDR1 is MDHEN and CDR2 SYDVKM. This CDR3 is built from 14 residues. Here the CDR3 DNA reads TGTGCCAGCAGTTGGGCCGTATACAGTTACGAGCAATACTTC. Translation: CASSWAVYSYEQYF. Variable domain in full (rest from reference TRBV28 and TRBJ2-7): DVKVTQSSRYLVKRTGEKVFLECVQDMDHENMFWYRQDPGLGLRLIYFSYDVKMKEKGDIPEGYSVSREKKERFSLILESASTNQTSMYLCASSWAVYSYEQYFGPGTRLTVT.

The V gene is TRBV12-3 or TRBV12-4, the J gene TRBJ2-7; no reliable D call. Trimming shortened V by 5 bases and J by 3 bases, and 8 bases separated the two germline ends. The CDR3 has 12 amino acids. The CDR3 loop is CASSPRYYEQYF. The DNA for the CDR3 is TGTGCCAGCAGTCCCAGATACTACGAGCAGTACTTC.

At least ten counts were recorded for this clone. This rearrangement joins TRBV19 to TRBJ1-5; possibly TRBD1 for D (6 bases). Germline V gives CDR1 LNHDA, CDR2 SQIVND (reference sequence). V was pared by 1 base and J by 2 bases, with 9 bases between. The CDR3 has 15 amino acids. The DNA for the CDR3 is TGTGCCAGTAGTATAGGGACAGTGGGCAATCAGCCCCAGCATTTT. Protein: CASSIGTVGNQPQHF.